A selection of T cell receptor beta chains follows, all from one sample in a study of cytomegalovirus exposure and HLA in healthy donors. Sequenced by immunoSEQ multiplex PCR; TCRdb stores in-frame clones only, minus some. The sample shows about 160,000 clones, 70% to 85% of them seen only once. Sequenced sample: PBMCs. These receptors all stem from a man aged 45 to 65 in good health and CMV-seropositive. Each CDR3 is given with its conserved first and last residue. D genes are given only for firm matches. The size field is filled for only some rows; it gives once, few, many or a size class.

>.|TRBV6-5|.|TRBJ2-1
CASNRALGVESEQFF
TGTGCCAGCAACAGGGCACTAGGTGTAGAGTCTGAGCAGTTCTTC
>.|TRBV29-1|once|TRBJ2-5
CSTSGVQETQYF
TGCAGCACCAGCGGAGTACAAGAGACCCAGTACTTC
>.|TRBV5-1|few|TRBJ2-1
CASSLEAGRRATNEQFF
TGCGCCAGCAGCTTGGAAGCTGGGCGCAGGGCGACCAATGAGCAGTTCTTC
>TRBD1|TRBV9|.|TRBJ2-3
CASSPRTGTDTQYF
TGTGCCAGCAGCCCCCGGACAGGGACAGATACGCAGTATTTT
>.|TRBV5-1|.|TRBJ1-3
CASSRLGGGNTIYF
TGCGCCAGCAGCCGACTGGGGGGGGGAAACACCATATATTTT
>TRBD1|TRBV27|.|TRBJ2-7
CASRANRGRFYEQYF
TGTGCCAGCAGAGCGAACAGGGGGCGCTTCTACGAGCAGTACTTC
>.|TRBV9|.|TRBJ1-6
CASSVAVGLSSPLHF
TGTGCCAGCAGCGTAGCGGTGGGCTTGAGTTCACCCCTCCACTTT
>TRBD1|TRBV19|once|TRBJ1-5
CASSPSGTGGPNQPQHF
TGTGCCAGTAGTCCATCCGGGACAGGGGGCCCAAATCAGCCCCAGCATTTT
>.|TRBV28|once|TRBJ1-3
CASSSPIGNTIYF
TGTGCCAGCAGTTCCCCCATTGGAAACACCATATATTTT
>.|TRBV18|.|TRBJ1-5
CASSPEITNQPQHF
TGTGCCAGCTCACCCGAGATAACGAATCAGCCCCAGCATTTT
>TRBD1|TRBV15|.|TRBJ1-6
CATSGNRGSNSPLHF
TGTGCCACCAGCGGAAACAGGGGATCGAATTCACCCCTCCACTTT
>TRBD1|TRBV7-2|.|TRBJ1-2
CASSMMKGAHGYTF
TGTGCCAGCAGCATGATGAAGGGGGCGCATGGCTACACCTTC
>TRBD1|TRBV6-5|.|TRBJ2-7
CASSMGTVVYEQYF
TGTGCCAGCAGTATGGGGACAGTTGTCTACGAGCAGTACTTC
>.|TRBV9|.|TRBJ2-3
CASSFSQGGTDTQYF
TGTGCCAGCAGCTTCAGTCAAGGGGGCACAGATACGCAGTATTTT
>TRBD1|TRBV7-3|.|TRBJ2-1
CASSLLAGTGYNEQFF
TGTGCCAGCAGCTTACTCGCCGGGACAGGCTACAATGAGCAGTTCTTC
>.|TRBV6-5|medium-sized|TRBJ1-6
CASSTGRDSPLHF
TGTGCCAGCAGTACTGGGAGAGATTCACCCCTCCACTTT
>.|TRBV7-9|once|TRBJ2-1
CSSSLPTTTPNNEQFF
TGTTCCAGCAGCTTACCTACGACTACGCCAAACAATGAGCAGTTCTTC
>TRBD1|TRBV6-5|.|TRBJ2-1
CASSYGTAIGDEQFF
TGTGCCAGCAGTTATGGGACAGCGATAGGGGATGAGCAGTTCTTC
>TRBD1|TRBV7-9|.|TRBJ1-5
CASSRDRVGQPQHF
TGTGCCAGCAGCCGAGACAGGGTTGGTCAGCCCCAGCATTTT
>TRBD1|TRBV6-5|once|TRBJ2-7
CASRPDRGSYEQYF
TGTGCCAGCAGACCGGACAGGGGATCCTACGAGCAGTACTTC
>.|TRBV4-1|.|TRBJ2-5
CASSQVGQRGETQYF
TGCGCCAGCAGCCAAGTTGGACAGAGGGGAGAGACCCAGTACTTC
>TRBD2|TRBV27|.|TRBJ2-3
CASSPRGRLAGIDTQYF
TGTGCCAGCAGTCCCCGGGGCAGACTAGCGGGGATAGATACGCAGTATTTT
>.|TRBV20-1|.|TRBJ2-1
CSASPNNEQFF
TGCAGTGCTAGCCCCAACAATGAGCAGTTCTTC
>TRBD2|TRBV5-1|.|TRBJ2-1
CASSSGVAGGPNEQFF
TGCGCCAGCAGCTCCGGGGTAGCGGGGGGCCCGAATGAGCAGTTCTTC
>.|TRBV28|once|TRBJ1-2
CASSLGYIYGYTF
TGTGCCAGCAGTTTGGGCTATATCTATGGCTACACCTTC
>.|TRBV7-3|.|TRBJ1-2
CASRPGDGYGYTF
TGTGCCAGCAGGCCAGGGGATGGCTATGGCTACACCTTC
>.|TRBV6-1|.|TRBJ1-5
CASSELTGQLLAQHF
TGTGCCAGCAGTGAATTAACAGGACAACTCTTGGCCCAGCATTTT
>.|TRBV7-3|.|TRBJ1-1
CASSPQAGTEAFF
TGTGCCAGCAGCCCTCAGGCGGGCACTGAAGCTTTCTTT
>.|TRBV6-5|.|TRBJ1-1
CASPLKRVGEAFF
TGTGCCAGCCCTCTGAAGAGGGTCGGTGAAGCTTTCTTT
>.|TRBV5-1|once|TRBJ1-6
CASSSRPTGGNSPLHF
TGCGCCAGCAGCTCCCGACCGACAGGCGGGAATTCACCCCTCCACTTT
>TRBD2|TRBV4-1|few|TRBJ2-3
CASSQGGLAGGTSTDTQYF
TGCGCCAGCAGCCAAGGTGGACTAGCGGGAGGCACCAGCACAGATACGCAGTATTTT
>TRBD2|TRBV19|.|TRBJ2-1
CASMRGWSSGGEQFF
TGTGCCAGTATGCGGGGGTGGTCCAGCGGGGGTGAGCAGTTCTTC
>TRBD2|TRBV30|.|TRBJ2-3
CAWSGTSGSFGTDTQYF
TGTGCCTGGTCCGGGACTAGCGGGAGTTTCGGCACAGATACGCAGTATTTT
>TRBD1|TRBV27|few|TRBJ1-6
CASSPTGGYSPLHF
TGTGCCAGCAGTCCTACAGGGGGTTATTCACCCCTCCACTTT
>TRBD1|TRBV7-9|.|TRBJ1-1
CASSLEGQGSEAFF
TGTGCCAGCAGCTTAGAGGGACAGGGCTCTGAAGCTTTCTTT
>.|TRBV6-5|.|TRBJ2-1
CASSYSGGEQFF
TGTGCCAGCAGTTACTCGGGAGGTGAGCAGTTCTTC
>.|TRBV11-3|.|TRBJ2-1
CASSPHFSVYEQFF
TGTGCCAGCAGCCCCCATTTCTCGGTGTATGAGCAGTTCTTC
>.|TRBV25-1|once|TRBJ2-4
CASSVDPRGNIQYF
TGTGCCAGCAGTGTTGACCCCCGGGGAAACATTCAGTACTTC
>TRBD1|TRBV19|.|TRBJ1-2
CASSMERGQGYGYTF
TGTGCCAGTAGTATGGAGAGGGGGCAAGGATATGGCTACACCTTC
>.|TRBV4-1|.|TRBJ2-1
CASSQGGGLNNEQFF
TGCGCCAGCAGCCAAGGGGGGGGCCTTAACAATGAGCAGTTCTTC
>.|TRBV7-8|.|TRBJ2-3
CASSLRWGEADTQYF
TGTGCCAGCAGCTTAAGGTGGGGGGAGGCAGATACGCAGTATTTT
>.|TRBV27|.|TRBJ1-1
CASSLYGEAFF
TGTGCCAGCAGTTTATACGGGGAAGCTTTCTTT
>.|TRBV15|.|TRBJ1-2
CATSRGQSSRGSNYGYTF
TGTGCCACCAGCAGAGGGCAATCCTCTAGAGGATCTAACTATGGCTACACCTTC
>.|TRBV2|.|TRBJ1-4
CASRRTRTVTNEKLFF
TGTGCCAGCAGAAGGACAAGAACCGTAACTAATGAAAAACTGTTTTTT
>TRBD1|TRBV10-1|once|TRBJ1-5
CASSADRVRCRSNQPQHF
TGCGCCAGCAGTGCCGACAGGGTGCGGTGTCGTAGCAATCAGCCCCAGCATTTT
>.|TRBV4-1|.|TRBJ1-1
CASSPVAGILNTEAFF
TGCGCCAGCAGCCCTGTGGCAGGGATTCTGAACACTGAAGCTTTCTTT
>.|TRBV5-1|.|TRBJ1-1
CASSFQGASTEAFF
TGCGCCAGCAGCTTCCAAGGAGCAAGCACTGAAGCTTTCTTT
>TRBD2|TRBV5-6|once|TRBJ2-1
CASSLTSGNEQFF
TGTGCCAGCAGCTTGACTAGCGGTAATGAGCAGTTCTTC
>.|TRBV7-6|.|TRBJ2-2
CASSLRGGELFF
TGTGCCAGCAGCTTAAGGGGCGGGGAGCTGTTTTTT
>.|TRBV18|.|TRBJ1-4
CASSPPGAAEKLFF
TGTGCCAGCTCACCGCCAGGGGCGGCTGAAAAACTGTTTTTT
>.|TRBV7-3|.|TRBJ2-3
CASSLERVGTDTQYF
TGTGCCAGCAGCTTAGAGCGGGTAGGCACAGATACGCAGTATTTT